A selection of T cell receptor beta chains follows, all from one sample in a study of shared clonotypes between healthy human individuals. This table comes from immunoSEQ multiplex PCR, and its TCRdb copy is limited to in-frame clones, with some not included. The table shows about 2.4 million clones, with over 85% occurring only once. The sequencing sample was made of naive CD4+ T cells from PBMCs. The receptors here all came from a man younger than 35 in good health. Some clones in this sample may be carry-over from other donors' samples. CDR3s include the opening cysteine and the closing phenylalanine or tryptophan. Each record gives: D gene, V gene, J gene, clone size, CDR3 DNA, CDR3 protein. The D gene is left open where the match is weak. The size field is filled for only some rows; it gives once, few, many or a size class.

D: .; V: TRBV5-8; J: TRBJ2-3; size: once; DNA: TGTGCCAGCAGCTCTTGGGACACGAACACAGATACGCAGTATTTT; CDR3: CASSSWDTNTDTQYF
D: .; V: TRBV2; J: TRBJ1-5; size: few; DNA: TGTGCCAGCAGTGGGGGCCTAAATCAGCCCCAGCATTTT; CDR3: CASSGGLNQPQHF
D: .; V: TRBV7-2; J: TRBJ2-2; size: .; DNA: TGTGCCAGCAGGGGGCCGGGAACATCCACCGGGGAGCTGTTTTTT; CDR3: CASRGPGTSTGELFF
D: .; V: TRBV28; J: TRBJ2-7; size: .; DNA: TGTGCCAGCAGTCCAGGGTCGATCTCCTACGAGCAGTACTTC; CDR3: CASSPGSISYEQYF
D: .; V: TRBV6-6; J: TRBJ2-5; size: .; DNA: TGTGCCAGCAGTGACCGGAGCCCCCAAGAGACCCAGTACTTC; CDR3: CASSDRSPQETQYF
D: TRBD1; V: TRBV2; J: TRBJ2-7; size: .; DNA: TGTTCTAGAGGGACAGGGAACAACGAGCAGTACTTC; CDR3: CSRGTGNNEQYF
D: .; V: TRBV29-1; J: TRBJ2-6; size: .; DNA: TGCAGCGTTGAAGATCGTAGACAGCACTCTGGGGCCAACGTCCTGACTTTC; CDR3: CSVEDRRQHSGANVLTF
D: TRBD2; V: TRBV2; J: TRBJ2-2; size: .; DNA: TGTGCCAGCAGTGGGGAGCGGGGAAGGACCGGGGAGCTGTTTTTT; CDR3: CASSGERGRTGELFF
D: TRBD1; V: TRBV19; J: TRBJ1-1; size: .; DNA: TGTGCCAGTAGTATAGATCCGACAGGGACGTCGAACACTGAAGCTTTCTTT; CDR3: CASSIDPTGTSNTEAFF
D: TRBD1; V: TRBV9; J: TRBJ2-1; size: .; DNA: TGTGCCAGCAGCCACAGAGGGGACAGGGCCGCCAATGAGCAGTTCTTC; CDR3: CASSHRGDRAANEQFF
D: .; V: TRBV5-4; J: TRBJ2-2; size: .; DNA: TGTGCCAGCAGCTCTCAATCAATCACCGGGGAGCTGTTTTTT; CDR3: CASSSQSITGELFF
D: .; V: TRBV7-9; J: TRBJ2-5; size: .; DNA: TGTGCCAGCAGCTTAGGACGGGGTGGGCAGACCCAGTACTTC; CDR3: CASSLGRGGQTQYF
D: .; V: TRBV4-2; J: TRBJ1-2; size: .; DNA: TGTGCCAGCAGCCAAGCTCCCGGAGTAGCTGGTTATGGCTACACCTTC; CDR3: CASSQAPGVAGYGYTF
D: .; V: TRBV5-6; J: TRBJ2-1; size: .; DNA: TGTGCCAGCAGCGAAGGGGGGAGACAGTTCTTC; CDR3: CASSEGGRQFF
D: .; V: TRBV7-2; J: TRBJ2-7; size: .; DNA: TGTGCCAGCAGCTTTGGAGGACCCTACGAGCAGTACTTC; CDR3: CASSFGGPYEQYF
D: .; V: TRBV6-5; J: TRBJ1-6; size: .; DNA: TGTGCCAGCACCCTTCGGGCCACACCCAATTCACCCCTCCACTTT; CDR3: CASTLRATPNSPLHF
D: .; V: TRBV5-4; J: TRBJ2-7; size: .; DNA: TGTGCCAGCAGCTTGCTGCCCACAGGGAGCTCCTACGAGCAGTACTTC; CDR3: CASSLLPTGSSYEQYF
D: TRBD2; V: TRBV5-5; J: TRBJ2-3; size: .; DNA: TGTGCCAGCAGCTTGGCCCCCCGGGGGGGGAGAGTGTATACGCAGTATTTT; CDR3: CASSLAPRGGRVYTQYF
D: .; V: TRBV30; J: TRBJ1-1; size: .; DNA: TGTGCCTGGAGTCTCCTCCCGAACACTGAAGCTTTCTTT; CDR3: CAWSLLPNTEAFF
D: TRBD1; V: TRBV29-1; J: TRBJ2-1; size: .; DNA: TGCAGCGTTGAACCAGGGGGCGTCCACAATGAGCAGTTCTTC; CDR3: CSVEPGGVHNEQFF
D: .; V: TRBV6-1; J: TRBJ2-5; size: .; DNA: TGTGCCAGCAGTGAGAGGAGGGAGACCCAGTACTTC; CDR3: CASSERRETQYF
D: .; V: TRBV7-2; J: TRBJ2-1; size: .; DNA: TGTGCCAGCACTCCGGGGATGGTATCCTACAATGAGCAGTTCTTC; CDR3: CASTPGMVSYNEQFF
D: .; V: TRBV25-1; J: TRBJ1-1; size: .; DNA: TGTGCCAGCAGTCAGATGAACACTGAAGCTTTCTTT; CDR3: CASSQMNTEAFF
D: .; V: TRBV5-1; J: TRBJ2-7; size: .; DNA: TGCGCCAGCAGCTTGGGGGGTAAAGAGCAGTACTTC; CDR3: CASSLGGKEQYF
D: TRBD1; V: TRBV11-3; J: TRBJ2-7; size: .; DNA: TGTGCCAGCTCCGAGACAGGGGAATCCTTCGAGCAGTACTTC; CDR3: CASSETGESFEQYF
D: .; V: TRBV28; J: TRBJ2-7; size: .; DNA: TGTGCCACCAACCCAGGGGGGGTAGGTCTGTACGAGCAGTACTTC; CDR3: CATNPGGVGLYEQYF
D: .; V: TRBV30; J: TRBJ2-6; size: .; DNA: TGTGCCTGGATCGGGGCCAACGTCCTGACTTTC; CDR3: CAWIGANVLTF
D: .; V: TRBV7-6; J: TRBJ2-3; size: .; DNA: TGTGCCAGCAGCTTATTAGGCGACAGGAACACAGATACGCAGTATTTT; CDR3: CASSLLGDRNTDTQYF
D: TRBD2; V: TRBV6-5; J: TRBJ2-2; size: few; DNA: TGTGCCAGCAGTTACAGGGGACTAGCGGCCGGGGAGCTGTTTTTT; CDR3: CASSYRGLAAGELFF
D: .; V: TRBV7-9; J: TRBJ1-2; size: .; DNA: TGTGCCAGCACCAACGCAGGGGACTATGGCTACACCTTC; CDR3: CASTNAGDYGYTF
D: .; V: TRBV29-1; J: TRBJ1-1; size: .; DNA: TGCAGCGTTGTTCAGGGAATTACTGAAGCTTTCTTT; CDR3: CSVVQGITEAFF
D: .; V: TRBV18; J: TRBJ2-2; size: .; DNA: TGTGCCAGCTCACCGAGCGGGACACGGAACACCGGGGAGCTGTTTTTT; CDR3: CASSPSGTRNTGELFF
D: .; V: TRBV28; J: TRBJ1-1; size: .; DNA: TGTGCCAGCAGCCTACCCTGGGGGCTGGCTTTCTTT; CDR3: CASSLPWGLAFF
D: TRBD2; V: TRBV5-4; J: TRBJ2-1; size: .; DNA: TGTGCCAGCAGCTCTAGCGGGAGGGTGTACAATGAGCAGTTCTTC; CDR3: CASSSSGRVYNEQFF
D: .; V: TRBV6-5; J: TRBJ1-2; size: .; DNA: TGTGCCAGCAGTTTCAACTCCGGACGGAACTATGGCTACACCTTC; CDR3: CASSFNSGRNYGYTF
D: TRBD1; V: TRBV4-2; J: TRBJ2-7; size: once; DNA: TGTGCCAGCAGCCAAAGGATAGGGACAGAGGCCTCCTACGAGCAGTACTTC; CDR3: CASSQRIGTEASYEQYF
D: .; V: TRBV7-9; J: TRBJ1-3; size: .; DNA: TGTGCCAGCAGCCTGAAGGGGGCTGGAAACACCATATATTTT; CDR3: CASSLKGAGNTIYF
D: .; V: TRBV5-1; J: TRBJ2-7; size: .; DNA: TGCGCCAGCAGCTTGCGGCAAGGAGGCAACGAGCAGTACTTC; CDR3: CASSLRQGGNEQYF
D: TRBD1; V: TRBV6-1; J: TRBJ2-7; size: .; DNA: TGTGCCAGCAGAAGACAGGGGCAAACCTACGAGCAGTACTTC; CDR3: CASRRQGQTYEQYF
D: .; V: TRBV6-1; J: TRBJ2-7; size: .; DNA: TGTGCCAGCAGTGGCCAGGTCTCCTACGAGCAGTACTTC; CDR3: CASSGQVSYEQYF
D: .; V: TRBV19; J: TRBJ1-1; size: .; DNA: TGTGCCAGTAGCGGTAACACTGAAGCTTTCTTT; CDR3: CASSGNTEAFF
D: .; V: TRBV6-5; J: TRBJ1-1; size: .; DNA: TGTGCCAGCAGTTACTGGACAGAGATGAACACTGAAGCTTTCTTT; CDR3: CASSYWTEMNTEAFF
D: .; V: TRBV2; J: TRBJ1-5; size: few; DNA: TGTGCCAGCAGGGTCGAGACAGGCAATCAGCCCCAGCATTTT; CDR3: CASRVETGNQPQHF
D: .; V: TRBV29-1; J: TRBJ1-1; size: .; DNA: TGCAGCGTTGATCGTCCCTTGGTACCTGAAGCTTTCTTT; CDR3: CSVDRPLVPEAFF
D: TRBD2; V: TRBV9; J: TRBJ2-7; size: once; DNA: TGTGCCAGCAGCCTTGACGGGGGGGAGCAGTACTTC; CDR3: CASSLDGGEQYF
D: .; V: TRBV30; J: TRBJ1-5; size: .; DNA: TGTGCCTGGAGTCTAGGGTATAGCAATCAGCCCCAGCATTTT; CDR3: CAWSLGYSNQPQHF
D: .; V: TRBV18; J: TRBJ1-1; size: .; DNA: TGTGCCAGCTCCCAGGGAGGGGACACTGAAGCTTTCTTT; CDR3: CASSQGGDTEAFF
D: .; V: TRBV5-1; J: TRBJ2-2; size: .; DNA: TGCGCCAGCAGCCCCTCAATCACCGGGGAGCTGTTTTTT; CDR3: CASSPSITGELFF
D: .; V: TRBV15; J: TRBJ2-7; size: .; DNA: TGTGCCACCAGCATAAACTCTTACCCACAGAGTTACGAGCAGTACTTC; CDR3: CATSINSYPQSYEQYF
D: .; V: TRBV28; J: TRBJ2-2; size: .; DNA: TGTGCCAGCAGTTTTCTGGGGGTTACCGGGGAGCTGTTTTTT; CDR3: CASSFLGVTGELFF
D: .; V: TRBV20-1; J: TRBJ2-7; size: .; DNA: TGCAGTGCTTGGGATAGGCAGCAGTACTTC; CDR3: CSAWDRQQYF
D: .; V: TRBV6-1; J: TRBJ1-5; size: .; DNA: TGTGCCAGCACCGGACAGTCCAATCAGCCCCAGCATTTT; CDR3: CASTGQSNQPQHF
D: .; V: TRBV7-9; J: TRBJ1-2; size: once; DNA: TGTGCCAGCAGCTCCTACAGGCGGAACTATGGCTACACCTTC; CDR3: CASSSYRRNYGYTF
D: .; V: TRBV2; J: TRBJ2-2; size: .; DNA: TGTGCCAGCAGCCCAGAGGCCGGGGAGCTGTTTTTT; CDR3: CASSPEAGELFF